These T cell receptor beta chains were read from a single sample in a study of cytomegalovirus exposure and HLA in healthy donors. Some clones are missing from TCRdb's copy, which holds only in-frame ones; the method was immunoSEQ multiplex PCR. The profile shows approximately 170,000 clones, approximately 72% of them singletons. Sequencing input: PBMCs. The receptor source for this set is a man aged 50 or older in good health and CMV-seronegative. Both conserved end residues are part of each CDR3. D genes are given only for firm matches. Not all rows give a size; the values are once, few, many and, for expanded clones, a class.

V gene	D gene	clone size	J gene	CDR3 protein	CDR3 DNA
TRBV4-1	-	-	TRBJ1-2	CASSQGRGMGGYTF	TGCGCCAGCAGCCAAGGTCGGGGGATGGGTGGCTACACCTTC
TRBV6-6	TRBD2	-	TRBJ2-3	CASSLAGGLIADTQYF	TGTGCCAGCAGTCTAGCGGGGGGGCTAATCGCAGATACGCAGTATTTT
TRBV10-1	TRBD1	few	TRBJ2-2	CATSGQLYGELFF	TGCGCCACCTCGGGACAGCTATACGGGGAGCTGTTTTTT
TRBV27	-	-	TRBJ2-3	CASSLSFEGYPTDTQYF	TGTGCCAGCAGTTTATCTTTTGAGGGTTACCCGACAGATACGCAGTATTTT
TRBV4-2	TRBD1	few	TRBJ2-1	CASSPDRTGGHSYNEQFF	TGTGCCAGCAGCCCTGATAGGACAGGGGGCCATTCCTACAATGAGCAGTTCTTC
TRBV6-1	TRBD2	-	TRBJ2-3	CASSVRGGNTDTQYF	TGTGCCAGCAGTGTTCGCGGGGGGAATACAGATACGCAGTATTTT
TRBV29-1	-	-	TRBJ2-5	CSAWAGQETQYF	TGCAGCGCCTGGGCGGGGCAAGAGACCCAGTACTTC
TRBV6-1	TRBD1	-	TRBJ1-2	CASILDRALSYGYTF	TGTGCCAGCATTCTGGACAGGGCCTTAAGCTATGGCTACACCTTC
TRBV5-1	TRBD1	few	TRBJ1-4	CASSWTGSNEKLFF	TGCGCCAGCAGCTGGACAGGGTCCAATGAAAAACTGTTTTTT
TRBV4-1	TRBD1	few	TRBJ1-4	CASSQGDNRGVGKLFF	TGCGCCAGCAGCCAAGGTGATAACAGGGGTGTTGGAAAACTGTTTTTT
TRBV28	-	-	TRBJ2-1	CASRSGGQARGEQFF	TGTGCCAGTAGGTCCGGAGGACAGGCGCGGGGTGAGCAGTTCTTC
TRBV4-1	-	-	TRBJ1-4	CASSLPGATNEKLFF	TGCGCCAGCAGCCTGCCGGGGGCAACTAATGAAAAACTGTTTTTT
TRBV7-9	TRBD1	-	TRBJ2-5	CASSSGQGARQETQYF	TGTGCCAGCAGCTCGGGACAGGGGGCGCGGCAAGAGACCCAGTACTTC
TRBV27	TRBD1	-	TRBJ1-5	CASSLGQGVQPQHF	TGTGCCAGCAGTCTGGGACAGGGAGTTCAGCCCCAGCATTTT
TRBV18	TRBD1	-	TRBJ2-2	CASSPIKRQGWNTGELFF	TGTGCCAGCTCACCAATCAAACGACAGGGCTGGAACACCGGGGAGCTGTTTTTT
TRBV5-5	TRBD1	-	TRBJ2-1	CASSSQGTGNEQFF	TGTGCCAGCAGCTCACAGGGGACGGGTAATGAGCAGTTCTTC
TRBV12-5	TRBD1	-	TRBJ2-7	CASGLGQGAYEQYF	TGTGCTAGTGGTTTGGGTCAGGGGGCCTACGAGCAGTACTTC
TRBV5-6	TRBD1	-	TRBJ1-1	CASSLTGRNTEAFF	TGTGCCAGCAGCCTGACAGGGAGGAACACTGAAGCTTTCTTT
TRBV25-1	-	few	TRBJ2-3	CASSEYIGVTDTQYF	TGTGCCAGCAGTGAATATATAGGGGTCACAGATACGCAGTATTTT
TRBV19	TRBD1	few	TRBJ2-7	CASSAGQGPSLEQYF	TGTGCCAGTAGTGCGGGACAGGGGCCTTCCTTAGAGCAGTACTTC
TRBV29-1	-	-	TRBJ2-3	CSVEKGDTQYF	TGCAGCGTTGAAAAGGGGGATACGCAGTATTTT
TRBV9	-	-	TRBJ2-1	CASSGYTGYNEQFF	TGTGCCAGCAGCGGTTATACAGGGTACAATGAGCAGTTCTTC
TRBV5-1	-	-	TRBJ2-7	CASSLYSGLGSYEQYF	TGCGCCAGCAGCTTGTATTCAGGGTTAGGCTCCTACGAGCAGTACTTC
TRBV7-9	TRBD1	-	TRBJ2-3	CASSLGGTGSTDTQYF	TGTGCCAGCAGCTTAGGAGGGACAGGGAGCACAGATACGCAGTATTTT
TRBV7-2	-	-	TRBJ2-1	CASSLQQGTYNEQFF	TGTGCCAGCAGCTTACAACAGGGCACCTACAATGAGCAGTTCTTC
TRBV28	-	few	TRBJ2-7	CASSFSYEQYF	TGTGCCAGCAGTTTCTCGTACGAGCAGTACTTC
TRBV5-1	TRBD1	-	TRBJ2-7	CASSSPGTGHYEQYF	TGCGCCAGCAGCTCTCCCGGGACAGGCCACTACGAGCAGTACTTC
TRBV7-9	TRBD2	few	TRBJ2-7	CASSSEGAGGYEQYF	TGTGCCAGCAGCTCCGAAGGGGCGGGGGGATACGAGCAGTACTTC
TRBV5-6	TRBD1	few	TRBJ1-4	CASSLWTGQGIEKLFF	TGTGCCAGCAGCTTGTGGACGGGACAGGGAATAGAAAAACTGTTTTTT
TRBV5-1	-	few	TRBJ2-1	CASSLRLSDEQFF	TGCGCCAGCAGCCTTAGACTGAGCGATGAGCAGTTCTTC
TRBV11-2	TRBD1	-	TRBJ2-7	CASSQNRGRPYEQYF	TGTGCCAGCAGCCAAAACAGGGGGCGCCCCTACGAGCAGTACTTC
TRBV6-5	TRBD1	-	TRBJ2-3	CASSYSGQLTDTQYF	TGTGCCAGCAGTTACTCGGGACAGCTCACAGATACGCAGTATTTT
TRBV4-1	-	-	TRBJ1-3	CASSLGGGMPSGNTIYF	TGCGCCAGCAGCCTCGGTGGAGGGATGCCATCTGGAAACACCATATATTTT
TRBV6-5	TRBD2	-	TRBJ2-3	CASSYTSGNTQYF	TGTGCCAGCAGTTACACGAGCGGGAATACGCAGTATTTT
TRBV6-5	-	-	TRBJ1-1	CASSTLQGPAFF	TGTGCCAGCAGTACCCTACAGGGACCGGCTTTCTTT
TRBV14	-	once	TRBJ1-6	CASSQSRPSNSPLHF	TGTGCCAGCAGCCAATCGCGGCCGAGTAATTCACCCCTCCACTTT
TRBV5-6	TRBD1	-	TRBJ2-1	CASSLLNRGLNEQFF	TGTGCCAGCAGCTTGTTGAACAGGGGTCTCAATGAGCAGTTCTTC
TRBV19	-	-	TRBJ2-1	CASSIAGSYNEQFF	TGTGCCAGTAGTATAGCCGGGTCCTACAATGAGCAGTTCTTC
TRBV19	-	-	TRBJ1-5	CASSIEGDGNQPQHF	TGTGCCAGTAGTATTGAGGGAGATGGCAATCAGCCCCAGCATTTT
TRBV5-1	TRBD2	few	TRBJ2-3	CASKNKRGGTDTQYF	TGCGCCAGCAAGAATAAGCGGGGAGGCACAGATACGCAGTATTTT
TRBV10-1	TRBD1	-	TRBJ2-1	CASSDRQGVNEQFF	TGCGCCAGCAGTGACCGACAGGGAGTTAATGAGCAGTTCTTC
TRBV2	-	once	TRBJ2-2	CASRRTNTGELFF	TGTGCCAGCAGGCGGACGAACACCGGGGAGCTGTTTTTT
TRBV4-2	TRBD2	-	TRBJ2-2	CASSQGLAGGPGSGELFF	TGTGCCAGCAGCCAAGGACTAGCGGGGGGCCCGGGGTCCGGGGAGCTGTTTTTT
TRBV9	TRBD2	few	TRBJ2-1	CASSDAGTSAYEQFF	TGTGCCAGCAGTGACGCCGGGACTAGCGCCTATGAGCAGTTCTTC
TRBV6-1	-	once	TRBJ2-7	CASRSRGGDSYEQYF	TGTGCCAGCAGATCCCGAGGGGGAGACTCCTACGAGCAGTACTTC
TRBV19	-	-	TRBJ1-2	CASSRGGLNRDGYTF	TGTGCCAGTAGTAGGGGCGGATTAAATAGGGATGGCTACACCTTC
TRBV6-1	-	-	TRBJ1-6	CASSGRVPLHF	TGTGCCAGCAGCGGGAGGGTACCCCTCCACTTT
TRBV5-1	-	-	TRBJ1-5	CASSFEGKKFQPQHF	TGCGCCAGCAGCTTCGAGGGCAAGAAGTTCCAGCCCCAGCATTTT
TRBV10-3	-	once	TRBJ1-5	CAISVDPGEPQHF	TGTGCCATCAGTGTAGATCCTGGTGAGCCCCAGCATTTT
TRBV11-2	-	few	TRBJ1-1	CASSLGDKMNTEAFF	TGTGCCAGCAGCTTAGGGGACAAAATGAACACTGAAGCTTTCTTT
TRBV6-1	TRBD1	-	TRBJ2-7	CASRGQGAFYEQYF	TGTGCCAGCAGGGGACAGGGGGCTTTTTACGAGCAGTACTTC
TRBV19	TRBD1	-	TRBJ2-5	CASSIRDRETQYF	TGTGCCAGTAGTATCCGGGACAGAGAGACCCAGTACTTC
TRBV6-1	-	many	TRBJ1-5	CASSEVRSRGNQPQHF	TGTGCCAGCAGTGAAGTTCGCTCCAGGGGCAATCAGCCCCAGCATTTT